The entry below describes one TCR beta chain. The target antigen is unknown. The record originates from a study of shared clonotypes between healthy human individuals. General study results and limits: Clonotypes that were shared across a handful of donors made up around 5% of naive CD4 clonotypes. Clonotype sharing among donors was expected to depend on sequencing depth.

Into CD45RA+ naive and CD45RA-negative memory subsets, the CD4+ cells were split. Each replicate PCR on the sorted subsets used around 200 ng DNA (roughly 30,000 T cell genomes). The table came from immunoSEQ multiplex PCR; TCRdb's copy has only in-frame clones and leaves some out. The sample includes about 2 million clones, 95% of them seen just once. The CDR3 spans 14 residues. V gave up 2 bases and J gave up 6 bases, with 14 bases separating them. Germline V lookup: CDR1 SGHTA, CDR2 FQGNSA. The chain employs TRBV7-2 and TRBJ2-7; TRBD1 might be the D (6 bases). Sequenced sample: naive CD4+ T cells sorted from blood. Subset reported: CD45RA+ positively selected. The source of this sequence is a man aged 18 to 29 in good health. The CDR3 sequence is CASSLTQGPIEQYF. The CDR3 nucleotides are TGTGCCAGCAGCTTAACGCAGGGGCCCATCGAGCAGTACTTC.